Each of the 15 T cell receptor beta chains below was sequenced from the same sample in a study of T cell clonotyping in hematopoietic cell transplantation. This sample's time point: recipient sample about 28 days before transplant, after cytoreduction. The method was immunoSEQ multiplex PCR; TCRdb's version includes in-frame clones alone and lacks a portion of them. The sample carries 15,000 to 20,000 clones, about 80% recorded once. The sequences come from peripheral blood mononuclear cells, collected before stem cell transplant. The receptors originated from a man in his sixties with acute myeloid leukemia. Some clones in this sample may be carry-over from other donors' samples.

The genes are TRBV2 and TRBJ1-4, with D maybe TRBD1 (5 bases). CDR1 SNHLY and CDR2 FYNNEI come from the germline V gene. CDR3 length: 14 amino acids. The germline V and J ends were trimmed by 7 bases and 0 bases, with 9 bases remaining between them. This chain's CDR3 is CASTQGSTNEKLFF. The DNA for the CDR3 is TGTGCCAGCACCCAGGGTTCAACTAATGAAAAACTGTTTTTT.

The rearrangement links TRBV19 to TRBJ2-5; TRBD1 agrees at 9 bases. V lost 4 bases, J lost 4 bases, and 4 bases stayed unmatched. The CDR3 has 14 amino acids. The germline gives CDR1 LNHDA, CDR2 SQIVND (reference sequence). CDR3 region: CASSNTGGAETQYF. CDR3 coding DNA: TGTGCCAGTAGTAATACAGGGGGCGCAGAGACCCAGTACTTC. Together with reference TRBV19 and TRBJ2-5, the CDR3 gives the full variable domain: DGGITQSPKYLFRKEGQNVTLSCEQNLNHDAMYWYRQDPGQGLRLIYYSQIVNDFQKGDIAEGYSVSREKKESFPLTVTSAQKNPTAFYLCASSNTGGAETQYFGPGTRLLVL.

This clone occurred a few times. The rearrangement joins TRBV29-1 to TRBJ2-1; D gene uncertain. The CDR3 consists of 13 residues. Germline CDR1 and CDR2: SQVTM and ANQGSEA. Trimming cost V 1 base and J 7 bases, with 11 bases left between them. DNA of the CDR3: TGCAGCGTTGAAGGGTGGGTGTTAAATGAGCAGTTCTTC. Encoded protein: CSVEGWVLNEQFF.

The chain employs TRBV7-2 and TRBJ2-3; no definite D call. Trimming cost V 2 bases and J 2 bases, with 14 bases left between them. The CDR3 length is 16 residues. The germline V gene has CDR1 SGHTA and CDR2 FQGNSA. The CDR3 nucleotides read TGTGCCAGCAGCTTAAAAATGCAAACCTTCACAGATACGCAGTATTTT. This encodes CASSLKMQTFTDTQYF.

The rearrangement joins TRBV27 to TRBJ1-2; unclear D gene. CDR3 length: 11 amino acids. The germline V and J ends were trimmed by 10 bases and 8 bases, with 14 bases remaining between them. Germline lookup yields CDR1 MNHEY and CDR2 SMNVEV (reference sequence). The CDR3 sequence: CAILSRYGYTF. The CDR3 region has the DNA TGTGCCATCCTCTCCCGATACGGCTACACCTTC.

The chain employs TRBV4-3 and TRBJ2-2; D perhaps matches TRBD2 (7 bases). CDR3 length equals 15 residues. With 8 bases removed from V and 0 bases from J, the gap between germline ends came to 13 bases. Germline values: CDR1 LGHNA, CDR2 YSLEER. The CDR3 spells CASARGGANTGELFF. The CDR3 DNA sequence: TGCGCCAGCGCTAGGGGGGGAGCGAACACCGGGGAGCTGTTTTTT.

This clone was recorded once. This chain links TRBV6-5 with TRBJ2-1; D uncertain. V was cut by 3 bases and J by 5 bases, with 11 bases left in between. Germline CDR1 and CDR2: MNHEY and SVGAGI. This CDR3 has 14 residues. Here the CDR3 reads CASSYSQANNEQFF. CDR3 DNA: TGTGCCAGCAGTTATTCGCAGGCCAACAATGAGCAGTTCTTC.

This clone appeared a single time. The sample carries other DNA sequences with the same CDR3. V gene TRBV5-1 combines with J gene TRBJ2-5, with D unclear. V was cut by 7 bases and J by 2 bases, with 12 bases left in between. This CDR3 contains 13 residues. The V gene's germline CDR1 is SGHRS and CDR2 YFSETQ. CDR3 nucleotide sequence: TGCGCCAGCTCCAAGGGCGTTCAAGAGACCCAGTACTTC. This codes for CASSKGVQETQYF.

The rearrangement uses TRBV5-5 and TRBJ2-1, with 11 bases fitting TRBD1. The CDR3 contains 16 residues. The germline V gene encodes CDR1 SGHKS and CDR2 YYEKEE (reference sequence). After removal of 4 bases from V and 5 bases from J, the junction contained 8 bases not matched to a gene. The CDR3 DNA follows: TGTGCCAGCAGCGAAGAACCGGGACAGGGGGACAATGAGCAGTTCTTC. Translating it yields CASSEEPGQGDNEQFF. Based on the CDR3 plus reference TRBV5-5 and TRBJ2-1, the full variable domain is DAGVTQSPTHLIKTRGQQVTLRCSPISGHKSVSWYQQVLGQGPQFIFQYYEKEERGRGNFPDRFSARQFPNYSSELNVNALLLGDSALYLCASSEEPGQGDNEQFFGPGTRLTVL.

The chain employs TRBV2 and TRBJ2-7, with unresolved D. V lost 3 bases, J lost 4 bases, and 4 bases lay in between. The CDR3 consists of 11 residues. The germline gives CDR1 SNHLY, CDR2 FYNNEI. In nucleotides, the CDR3 is TGTGCCAGCAGTGACAGATACGAGCAGTACTTC. It translates to CASSDRYEQYF. Filled out from reference TRBV2 and TRBJ2-7, the complete variable domain reads EPEVTQTPSHQVTQMGQEVILRCVPISNHLYFYWYRQILGQKVEFLVSFYNNEISEKSEIFDDQFSVERPDGSNFTLKIRSTKLEDSAMYFCASSDRYEQYFGPGTRLTVT.

The chain couples TRBV7-9 to TRBJ2-3, with unresolved D. Germline V gene sequence: CDR1 SEHNR, CDR2 FQNEAQ (reference sequence). The ends were cut back, 4 bases at V and 1 base at J, with 15 bases in the middle. The CDR3 contains 16 residues. This chain's CDR3 is CASSSTVARRTDTQYF. Here the CDR3 DNA reads TGTGCCAGCAGCTCGACTGTGGCCCGGCGCACAGATACGCAGTATTTT.

The V and J genes are TRBV29-1 and TRBJ1-1; 8 bases match TRBD1. The junction had 6 bases not matched to a gene; V was cut back by 4 bases and J by 5 bases. Germline lookup yields CDR1 SQVTM and CDR2 ANQGSEA. The CDR3 covers 13 residues. The CDR3 DNA reads TGCAGCGTTGTCGGGACAGGTAGGACTGAAGCTTTCTTT. Its translation is CSVVGTGRTEAFF.

The chain carries TRBV7-2 and TRBJ2-7; a weak D match, TRBD1 (6 bases). Germline lookup yields CDR1 SGHTA and CDR2 FQGNSA. CDR3 length equals 13 residues. Between the trimmed V and J ends, which lost 0 bases and 3 bases, there was a span of 6 bases. CDR3 region: CASSLADSYEQYF. CDR3 nucleotides: TGTGCCAGCAGCTTAGCGGACAGCTACGAGCAGTACTTC.

This clone turned up a few times. The J gene is TRBJ1-2, the V gene TRBV2; 8 bases map to TRBD1. Trimming at V came to 2 bases and at J to 8 bases, leaving 7 bases not matched to a gene. Germline lookup yields CDR1 SNHLY and CDR2 FYNNEI. The CDR3 spans 14 residues. Here the CDR3 reads CASSELTGESGYTF. DNA of the CDR3: TGTGCCAGCAGTGAATTGACAGGGGAGTCGGGCTACACCTTC.

The gene calls are TRBV7-2 and TRBJ1-3; TRBD1 is a possible D gene (6 bases). Trimming removed 5 bases at V and 2 bases at J, with 16 bases between. The CDR3 contains 16 residues. Germline CDR1 SGHTA, CDR2 FQGNSA. CDR3 sequence reads: CASSPNMGTTGNTIYF. The CDR3 DNA is TGTGCCAGCAGCCCCAATATGGGGACAACTGGAAACACCATATATTTT.